This TCR beta chain was documented in a study of identical twins. Study findings and constraints: Clonotypes of the beta chain that were abundant in cord blood carried fewer insertions (memory repertoires showed none).

The CDR3 is made up of 15 amino acids. The ends were cut back, 7 bases at V and 0 bases at J, with 13 bases in the middle. TCRdb processed the 5' RACE reads anew with MiXCR; each CDR3 protein has one entry. Of around 1.7 million distinct CDR3 sequences in the sample, more than 30% were seen once. About this clonotype itself: Its specificity is unknown.

The chain couples TRBV12-3 or TRBV12-4 to TRBJ2-4; D is ambiguous. Sequences were obtained from cord blood. This TCR derives from a newborn girl in good health. The CDR3 nucleotides read TGTGCCAGCAAGATCGGGCCTTTAGCCAAAAACATTCAGTACTTC. Its translation is CASKIGPLAKNIQYF.